This TCR beta chain appears in the sequencing data of a study of blood T cell repertoires in COVID-19. CDR3 length: 17 amino acids. V dropped 0 bases and J dropped 0; count of bases not matched to a gene: 1. Germline V lookup: CDR1 SGHNT, CDR2 YYREEE (reference sequence). Libraries were prepared by immunoSEQ multiplex PCR; TCRdb keeps only in-frame clonotypes and omits some of them. Among fewer than 400,000 clones listed, approximately 88% were seen once. Participants were aged about 18 to 89 years, lived in roughly 23 US areas, and enrolled virtually. Cohort allocation depended upon clinical history that participants reported.

The rearrangement links TRBV5-4 to TRBJ2-4; 12 bases map to TRBD2. Sequenced sample: PBMCs or T cells enriched from blood (not recorded which). The sequence was obtained from a young woman who had recovered from COVID-19. The CDR3 DNA sequence: TGTGCCAGCAGCTTGGGACTAGCGGGGGTAGCCAAAAACATTCAGTACTTC. Its translation: CASSLGLAGVAKNIQYF. Together with reference TRBV5-4 and TRBJ2-4, the CDR3 gives the full variable domain: ETGVTQSPTHLIKTRGQQVTLRCSSQSGHNTVSWYQQALGQGPQFIFQYYREEENGRGNFPPRFSGLQFPNYSSELNVNALELDDSALYLCASSLGLAGVAKNIQYFGAGTRLSVL.